The rows below give T cell receptor beta chains drawn from one sample of a study of identical twins. TCRdb re-analysed the 5' RACE reads in MiXCR, keeping a single row per CDR3 protein. Here the sample spans 300,000 or so distinct CDR3 sequences, 9.5% being singletons. This sample also appeared in a second study, on yellow fever vaccine responses in identical twins.

Specimen: CD8+ T cells sorted from blood. These receptors were taken from a woman younger than 35 in good health. Both conserved end residues are part of each CDR3. Size is omitted from some rows. Given values are once, few, many or a class for expanded clones.

V gene	J gene	clone size	CDR3 protein
TRBV20-1	TRBJ2-5	-	CSAEPSGSSETQYF
TRBV29-1	TRBJ1-4	-	CSVRVEWDEKLFF
TRBV20-1	TRBJ2-3	few	CSASHSSDHTDTQYF
TRBV27	TRBJ2-7	-	CASSPRGTGGYEQYF
TRBV11-2	TRBJ2-1	-	CASSSSPSGPYNEQFF
TRBV7-2	TRBJ2-7	many	CASSPHRAEEYEQYF
TRBV4-1	TRBJ1-5	-	CASSLQFMGNQPQHF
TRBV12-3/TRBV12-4	TRBJ2-1	many	CASSGAVNEQFF
TRBV20-1	TRBJ2-5	many	CSARVGGGSETQYF
TRBV2	TRBJ2-7	few	CATRGLVYEQYF
TRBV7-9	TRBJ1-2	many	CASSSVQPGYTF
TRBV6-1	TRBJ2-3	-	CASSERRWGVSTDTQYF
TRBV12-5	TRBJ2-1	few	CASGRQAGGAGNEQFF
TRBV20-1	TRBJ2-7	-	CSARDLEPYEQYF
TRBV7-2	TRBJ2-7	few	CASSFLYEQYF
TRBV6-1	TRBJ2-3	many	CARHKVSGTGCPDTQYF
TRBV27	TRBJ2-7	few	CASSLIRSGAYEQYF
TRBV14	TRBJ2-7	-	CASSQEPHGDEQYF
TRBV7-8	TRBJ2-1	many	CASSLVGQELGNEQFF
TRBV14	TRBJ2-7	-	CASSTPGGAYEQYF
TRBV7-9	TRBJ1-3	-	CASSYTGEESTIYF
TRBV24-1	TRBJ1-1	-	CATSAGRGGNTEAFF
TRBV20-1	TRBJ2-4	many	CSARRDREAKNIQYF
TRBV28	TRBJ2-1	-	CASSPRLGGSYNEQFF
TRBV6-2/TRBV6-3	TRBJ1-1	few	CASTYPLLEGEQNPLEAFF
TRBV4-2	TRBJ2-3	many	CASSPDRRILGTDTQYF
TRBV12-3/TRBV12-4	TRBJ2-1	many	CASSFGTSRYNEQFF
TRBV6-1	TRBJ2-7	-	CASRVGAGGHYEQYF
TRBV5-6	TRBJ1-5	few	CASGYRTGNQPQHF
TRBV11-2	TRBJ2-2	-	CASSPGQRDTGELFF
TRBV30	TRBJ2-1	few	CAWSDTYNEQFF
TRBV28	TRBJ2-7	-	CASSPTGVPSYEQYF
TRBV6-4	TRBJ1-1	-	CASSDWDTSIEAFF
TRBV12-3/TRBV12-4	TRBJ1-4	many	CASSLGAGLNEKLFF
TRBV7-8	TRBJ1-1	many	CASSLEGGLNTEAFF
TRBV7-9	TRBJ2-2	many	CASSPLTQGPGELFF
TRBV10-3	TRBJ2-5	many	CAINRGPGETQYF
TRBV20-1	TRBJ2-3	-	CCARDPKGSGRGTDTQYF
TRBV13	TRBJ2-1	few	CASSWKGQGMSNEQFF
TRBV12-3/TRBV12-4	TRBJ1-1	many	CASSATENTEAFF
TRBV15	TRBJ1-2	-	CATSTQTAVPGGYTF
TRBV2	TRBJ2-1	many	CASRGGTRHEQFF
TRBV12-3/TRBV12-4	TRBJ2-5	-	CASSLKGWADQETQYF
TRBV20-1	TRBJ2-7	-	CSAETGQSSYEQYF
TRBV15	TRBJ2-3	many	CATSRVTGLTDTQYF
TRBV27	TRBJ2-3	many	CASSLLRAGGGTDTQYF
TRBV13	TRBJ2-1	few	CASSLAGTGAYNEQFF
TRBV27	TRBJ2-7	-	CASSQVGTASAPLYEQYF
TRBV10-3	TRBJ2-3	few	CAISSGRQGTDTQYF
TRBV9	TRBJ1-6	many	CASSDRPYNSPLHF
TRBV4-3	TRBJ2-1	few	CASSQDWTSSYNEQFF
TRBV6-5	TRBJ2-3	-	CASSFGIPPTDTQYF
TRBV12-3/TRBV12-4	TRBJ2-6	-	CASSGRDSPNSGANVLTF
TRBV28	TRBJ2-5	-	CASSYGRPREAQYF
TRBV9	TRBJ1-1	many	CASSQDRVDTEAFF
TRBV7-9	TRBJ1-1	few	CASSPQTGMNTEAFF
TRBV7-6	TRBJ2-2	-	CASSLDSSVGSTNTGELFF